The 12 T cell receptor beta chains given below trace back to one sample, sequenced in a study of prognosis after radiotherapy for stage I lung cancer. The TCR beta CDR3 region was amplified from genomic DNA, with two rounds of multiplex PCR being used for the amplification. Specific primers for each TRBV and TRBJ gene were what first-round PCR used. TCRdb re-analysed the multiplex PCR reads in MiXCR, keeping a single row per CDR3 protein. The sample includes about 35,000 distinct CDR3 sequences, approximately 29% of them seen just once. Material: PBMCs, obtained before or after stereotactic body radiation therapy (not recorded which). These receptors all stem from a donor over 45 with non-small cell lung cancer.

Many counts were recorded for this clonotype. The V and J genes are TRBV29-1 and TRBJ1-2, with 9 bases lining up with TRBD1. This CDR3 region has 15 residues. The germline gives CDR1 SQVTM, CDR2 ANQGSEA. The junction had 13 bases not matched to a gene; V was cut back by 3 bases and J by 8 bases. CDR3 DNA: TGCAGCGTTGACGGGACAGGGCCGGGCGGCGGGGGCTACACCTTC. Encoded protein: CSVDGTGPGGGGYTF.

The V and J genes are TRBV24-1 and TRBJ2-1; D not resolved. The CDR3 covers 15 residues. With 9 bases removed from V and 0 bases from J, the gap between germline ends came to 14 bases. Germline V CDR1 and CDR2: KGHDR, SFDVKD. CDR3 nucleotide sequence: TGTGCCACCCAGCGACACCCGGGCTCCTACAATGAGCAGTTCTTC. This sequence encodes CATQRHPGSYNEQFF.

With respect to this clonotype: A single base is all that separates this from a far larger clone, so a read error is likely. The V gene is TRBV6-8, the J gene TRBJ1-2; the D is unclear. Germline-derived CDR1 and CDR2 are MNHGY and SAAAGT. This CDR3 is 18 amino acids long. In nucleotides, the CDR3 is TGTGCCATCAGTTACCCGCCGAATACAATCGTAGCTAACTATGGCTACACCTTC. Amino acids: CAISYPPNTIVANYGYTF.

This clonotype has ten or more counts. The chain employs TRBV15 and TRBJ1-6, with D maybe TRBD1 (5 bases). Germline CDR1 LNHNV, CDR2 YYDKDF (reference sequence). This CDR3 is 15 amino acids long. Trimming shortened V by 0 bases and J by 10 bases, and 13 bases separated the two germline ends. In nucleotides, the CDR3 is TGTGCCACCAGCAGAGATGGGGGGGGGGGATCACCCCTCCACTTT. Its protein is CATSRDGGGGSPLHF.

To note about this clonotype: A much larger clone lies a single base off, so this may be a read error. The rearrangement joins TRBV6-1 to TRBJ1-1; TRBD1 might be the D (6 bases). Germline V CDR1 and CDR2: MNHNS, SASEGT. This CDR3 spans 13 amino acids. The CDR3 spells CASSRTANTEASF. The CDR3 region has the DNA TGTGCCAGCAGTAGGACAGCAAACACTGAAGCTTCCTTT.

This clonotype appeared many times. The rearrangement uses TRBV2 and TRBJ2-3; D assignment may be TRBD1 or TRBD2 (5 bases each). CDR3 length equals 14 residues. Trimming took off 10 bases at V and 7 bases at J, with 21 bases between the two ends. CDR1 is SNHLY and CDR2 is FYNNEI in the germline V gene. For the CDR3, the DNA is TGTGCCACCTCAGGGAGTAGCTTGGGGTATACGCAGTATTTT. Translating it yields CATSGSSLGYTQYF.

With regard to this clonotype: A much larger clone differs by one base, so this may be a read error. The CDR3 sequence: CASSSGWGSAGELFF. In DNA form, the CDR3 reads TGTGCCAGCAGCTCGGGATGGGGGTCCGCCGGGGAGCTGTTTTTT. The chain is built from TRBV5-4 and TRBJ2-2; D is possibly TRBD1 or TRBD2 (5 bases each). This CDR3 contains 15 residues. CDR1 is SGHNT and CDR2 is YYREEE in the germline V gene (reference sequence). The V and J ends lost 3 bases and 6 bases respectively, with 15 bases between them.

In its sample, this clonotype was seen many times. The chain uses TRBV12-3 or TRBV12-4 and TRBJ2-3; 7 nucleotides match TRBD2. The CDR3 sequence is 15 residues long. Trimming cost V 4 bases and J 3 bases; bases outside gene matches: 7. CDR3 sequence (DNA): TGTGCCAGCAGTTCGAGAGGGAGGGGTACAGATACGCAGTATTTT. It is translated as CASSSRGRGTDTQYF.

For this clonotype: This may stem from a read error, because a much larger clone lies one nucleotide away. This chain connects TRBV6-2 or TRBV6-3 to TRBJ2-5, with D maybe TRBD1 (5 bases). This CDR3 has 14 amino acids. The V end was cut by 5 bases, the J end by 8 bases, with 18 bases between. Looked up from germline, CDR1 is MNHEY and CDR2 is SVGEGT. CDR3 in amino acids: CASSDMTARSTQYF. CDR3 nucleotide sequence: TGTGCCAGCAGTGATATGACAGCCCGGAGTACCCAGTACTTC.

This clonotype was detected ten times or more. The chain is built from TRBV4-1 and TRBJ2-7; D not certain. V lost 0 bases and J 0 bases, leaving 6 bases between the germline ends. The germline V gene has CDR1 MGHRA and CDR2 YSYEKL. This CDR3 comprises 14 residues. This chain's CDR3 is CASSQDRGSYEQYF. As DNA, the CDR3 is TGCGCCAGCAGCCAAGATCGAGGCTCCTACGAGCAGTACTTC.

The DNA of the CDR3 is TGTGCCAGCAGTGAAGAGGGGATGAGGCTTTGGGGCTACACCTTC. This gives the protein CASSEEGMRLWGYTF. The V call is TRBV2, the J call TRBJ1-2; D may be TRBD1 (5 bases). This CDR3 has 15 amino acids. Germline CDR1 SNHLY, CDR2 FYNNEI. The germline V and J ends were trimmed by 1 base and 8 bases, with 17 bases remaining between them.

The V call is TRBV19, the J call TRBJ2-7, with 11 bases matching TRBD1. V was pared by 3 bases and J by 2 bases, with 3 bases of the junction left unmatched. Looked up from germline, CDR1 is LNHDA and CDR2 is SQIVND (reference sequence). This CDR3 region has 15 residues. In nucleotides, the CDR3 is TGTGCCAGTAGTATGGGGGACAGGGGGACCTACGAGCAGTACTTC. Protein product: CASSMGDRGTYEQYF. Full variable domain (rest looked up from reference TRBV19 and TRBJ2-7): DGGITQSPKYLFRKEGQNVTLSCEQNLNHDAMYWYRQDPGQGLRLIYYSQIVNDFQKGDIAEGYSVSREKKESFPLTVTSAQKNPTAFYLCASSMGDRGTYEQYFGPGTRLTVT.